The next 29 T cell receptor beta chains were all read from a single sample in a study of cytomegalovirus exposure and HLA in healthy donors. Primers: 60 Vbeta forward and 13 Jbeta reverse. TCRdb's table, derived via immunoSEQ multiplex PCR, lists solely in-frame clones and lacks some. Among about 190,000 clones listed, approximately 80% were seen once. The specimen sequenced was PBMCs. These receptor sequences come from a woman in her thirties in good health and CMV-seropositive.

CDR3 region: CASSPDRGSYEQYF. The CDR3, as DNA: TGTGCCAGCTCTCCGGACAGGGGGTCCTACGAGCAGTACTTC. The genes are TRBV18 and TRBJ2-7, with 10 bases fitting TRBD1. Germline loops: CDR1 KGHSH, CDR2 LQKENI. Losses at the gene ends were 6 bases for V and 1 base for J; bases not matched to a gene: 3. The CDR3 runs to 14 residues. The variable domain in full, with the rest retrieved from reference TRBV18 and TRBJ2-7, is NAGVMQNPRHLVRRRGQEARLRCSPMKGHSHVYWYRQLPEEGLKFMVYLQKENIIDESGMPKERFSAEFPKEGPSILRIQQVVRGDSAAYFCASSPDRGSYEQYFGPGTRLTVT.

The chain recombines TRBV9 with TRBJ1-5; no definite D call. The germline V gene has CDR1 SGDLS and CDR2 YYNGEE. Trimming removed 3 bases at V and 0 bases at J, with 10 bases between. The CDR3 totals 15 residues. DNA for the CDR3: TGTGCCAGCAGCGCCGACTCATTTAGCAATCAGCCCCAGCATTTT. Translation: CASSADSFSNQPQHF. The entire variable domain, with the rest obtained from reference TRBV9 and TRBJ1-5, is as follows: DSGVTQTPKHLITATGQRVTLRCSPRSGDLSVYWYQQSLDQGLQFLIQYYNGEERAKGNILERFSAQQFPDLHSELNLSSLELGDSALYFCASSADSFSNQPQHFGDGTRLSIL.

A few counts support this clone. The chain employs TRBV7-2 and TRBJ2-5; maybe TRBD1 (7 bases). Germline V CDR1 and CDR2: SGHTA, FQGNSA. V was cut by 1 base and J by 5 bases, with 14 bases left in between. There are 15 residues in the CDR3. This CDR3 reads CASSLVTSGGETQYF. CDR3 in DNA: TGTGCCAGCAGCTTAGTTACATCAGGGGGGGAGACCCAGTACTTC.

This clone occurred once. The V call is TRBV28, the J call TRBJ2-2, with 7 nucleotides matching TRBD1. CDR1 is MDHEN, CDR2 SYDVKM, per germline. The CDR3 is 16 amino acids. With 5 bases clipped from V and 5 bases from J, the junction kept 11 bases outside the gene matches. CDR3 bases: TGTGCCAGCAGTCCCCCCGAGGGGGCGAGGACCGGGGAGCTGTTTTTT. It specifies CASSPPEGARTGELFF. Full variable domain (missing parts from reference TRBV28 and TRBJ2-2): DVKVTQSSRYLVKRTGEKVFLECVQDMDHENMFWYRQDPGLGLRLIYFSYDVKMKEKGDIPEGYSVSREKKERFSLILESASTNQTSMYLCASSPPEGARTGELFFGEGSRLTVL.

The rearrangement joins TRBV6-1 to TRBJ1-2; 9 bases are a match to TRBD1. Germline V gene lookup returns CDR1 MNHNS and CDR2 SASEGT. The CDR3 loop spans 14 amino acids. Trimming at V came to 10 bases and at J to 4 bases, leaving 10 bases not matched to a gene. CDR3 sequence (DNA): TGTGCCACCCCCGGGACAGGGTTTGGCTATGGCTACACCTTC. It is translated as CATPGTGFGYGYTF.

The rearrangement links TRBV11-2 to TRBJ1-1; 8 bases map to TRBD1. In germline, CDR1 is SGHAT, CDR2 FQNNGV. The CDR3 covers 13 residues. Trimming cost V 5 bases and J 4 bases; bases outside gene matches: 3. The CDR3 spells CASSATGVTEAFF. DNA of the CDR3: TGTGCCAGCAGCGCGACAGGGGTCACTGAAGCTTTCTTT. The full variable domain, in which reference TRBV11-2 and TRBJ1-1 provide the parts outside the CDR3, is EAGVAQSPRYKIIEKRQSVAFWCNPISGHATLYWYQQILGQGPKLLIQFQNNGVVDDSQLPKDRFSAERLKGVDSTLKIQPAKLEDSAVYLCASSATGVTEAFFGQGTRLTVV.

The J gene is TRBJ2-6, the V gene TRBV27; D is perhaps TRBD2 (6 bases). V lost 6 bases and J 0 bases, leaving 12 bases between the germline ends. The length of the CDR3 is 16 residues. Germline V gene sequence: CDR1 MNHEY, CDR2 SMNVEV (reference sequence). In DNA, the CDR3 is TGTGCCAGCAGGCGGCGGGGCAGCTCTGGGGCCAACGTCCTGACTTTC. It encodes CASRRRGSSGANVLTF.

V is TRBV6-5 and J is TRBJ1-1; D is unresolved. The CDR3 sequence is 16 residues long. Per the germline V gene, CDR1 is MNHEY and CDR2 is SVGAGI. The V and J ends lost 0 bases and 3 bases respectively, with 14 bases between them. CDR3 residues: CASSYSKPGADTEAFF. CDR3 nucleotide sequence: TGTGCCAGCAGTTACTCGAAACCGGGTGCAGACACTGAAGCTTTCTTT.

About this clone itself: Other nucleotide sequences from this sample produce the same CDR3. This chain connects TRBV2 to TRBJ1-1, with a weak D call TRBD1 (6 bases). V was pared by 4 bases and J by 2 bases, with 11 bases between. CDR1 SNHLY and CDR2 FYNNEI come from the germline V gene. This CDR3 has 14 residues. CDR3 protein: CASSVSRGNTEAFF. The CDR3 bases are TGTGCCAGCAGTGTAAGCAGGGGAAACACTGAAGCTTTCTTT.

This clone was seen more than once but under ten times. The chain is built from TRBV12-5 and TRBJ1-1; 8 positions match TRBD1. The germline V gene encodes CDR1 LGHNT and CDR2 FRNRAP. V lost 7 bases, J lost 8 bases, and 9 bases stayed unmatched. The CDR3 covers 13 residues. CDR3 loop: CASAKTGTGEAFF. CDR3 sequence (DNA): TGTGCTAGTGCCAAAACCGGGACAGGAGAAGCTTTCTTT.

This clone occurred a few times. The genes are TRBV5-1 and TRBJ2-7, with 7 bases matching TRBD2. The V segment lost 5 bases and the J segment 3 bases; nucleotides outside the gene matches: 11. Germline CDR1 reads SGHRS; CDR2 reads YFSETQ. The CDR3 runs 15 residues. The CDR3 DNA reads TGCGCCAGCAGTCTGGGGGGGGAGGGCTTCTACGAGCAGTACTTC. Translated, it gives CASSLGGEGFYEQYF.

A few counts support this clone. V and J are TRBV5-6 and TRBJ2-7; tentatively, D is TRBD1 (5 bases). This CDR3 comprises 14 residues. In germline, CDR1 is SGHDT, CDR2 YYEEEE. The V end was cut by 3 bases, the J end by 0 bases, with 10 bases between. The CDR3 here is CASSSGHTSYEQYF. For the CDR3, the DNA is TGTGCCAGCAGCTCCGGACATACCTCCTACGAGCAGTACTTC.

V usage is TRBV12-2 and J usage is TRBJ1-5; the D call in the table, TRBD1, was not verified against the DNA. TRBV12-2 is assigned pseudogene status. The CDR3 runs 19 residues. This CDR3 is CASRPVGGTGAICNQPQHF. In DNA form, the CDR3 reads TGTGCAAGTCGCCCCGTCGGCGGGACAGGGGCGATCTGCAATCAGCCCCAGCATTTT.

The V call is TRBV5-4, the J call TRBJ1-1; D unclear. This CDR3 spans 15 amino acids. Trimming took 2 bases from V and 0 from J, leaving 11 bases between them. Looked up from germline, CDR1 is SGHNT and CDR2 is YYREEE (reference sequence). CDR3 sequence (DNA): TGTGCCAGCAGCTTTTCTAGTCCAATGAACACTGAAGCTTTCTTT. It specifies CASSFSSPMNTEAFF.

The chain links TRBV4-1 to TRBJ1-1, with D maybe TRBD1 (5 bases). Germline V gives CDR1 MGHRA, CDR2 YSYEKL. This CDR3 comprises 14 residues. V was shortened by 6 bases and J by 3 bases, with 14 bases between the two germline ends. CDR3 region: CASSLRAGYTEAFF. CDR3 nucleotide sequence: TGCGCCAGCAGTTTAAGGGCAGGGTACACTGAAGCTTTCTTT.

This clone appeared a few times. The chain joins TRBV23-1 to TRBJ1-5; 10 nucleotides align to TRBD1. TRBV23-1 is designated an ORF whose function remains uncertain. V shed 2 bases, J shed 3 bases, and the junction held 10 bases outside the gene matches. CDR3 length: 18 residues. The CDR3 DNA follows: TGCGCCAGCAGTCAACCGGGACAGGGGAATGTTATCAATCAGCCCCAGCATTTT. It is translated as CASSQPGQGNVINQPQHF.

The chain combines TRBV5-6 with TRBJ2-3; D ambiguous. Germline V CDR1 and CDR2: SGHDT, YYEEEE. With 0 bases removed from V and 2 bases from J, the gap between germline ends came to 10 bases. This CDR3 comprises 15 residues. The DNA for the CDR3 is TGTGCCAGCAGCTTGGTGGCAGGCTACACAGATACGCAGTATTTT. This sequence encodes CASSLVAGYTDTQYF.

Only a few counts were recorded for this clone. The V and J genes are TRBV30 and TRBJ1-1; D is undetermined. V shed 4 bases and J shed 0 bases, with 12 bases lying between them. The V gene's germline CDR1 is GTSNPN and CDR2 SVGIG (reference sequence). CDR3 size: 14 residues. For the CDR3, the DNA is TGTGCCTGGAAGCGACTCCTAATGAACACTGAAGCTTTCTTT. Translating gives CAWKRLLMNTEAFF.

The rearrangement joins TRBV5-1 to TRBJ2-1, with 10 bases identical to TRBD2. CDR1 SGHRS and CDR2 YFSETQ come from the germline V gene. J was trimmed by 7 bases and V by 3 bases; bases with no gene match: 7. The length of the CDR3 is 15 residues. The CDR3 DNA sequence: TGCGCCAGCAGCTCAACAGCGGGGGGGCGGAATGAGCAGTTCTTC. It encodes CASSSTAGGRNEQFF.

V is TRBV19 and J is TRBJ1-5; 7 bases agree with TRBD1. The V gene end was trimmed by 6 bases and the J gene end by 2 bases; junction bases not matched to a gene: 4. This CDR3 has 14 residues. Per the germline V gene, CDR1 is LNHDA and CDR2 is SQIVND (reference sequence). This CDR3 is CASSADRGNQPQHF. The CDR3 coding sequence is TGTGCCAGTAGCGCCGACAGGGGCAATCAGCCCCAGCATTTT.

The gene calls are TRBV6-5 and TRBJ2-2; a weak D match, TRBD2 (5 bases). Trimming shortened V by 5 bases and J by 2 bases, and 9 bases separated the two germline ends. The germline V gene has CDR1 MNHEY and CDR2 SVGAGI. This CDR3 is built from 14 residues. The CDR3 DNA is TGTGCCAGCAGTAGGACTCTAAACACCGGGGAGCTGTTTTTT. This codes for CASSRTLNTGELFF.

This chain connects TRBV30 to TRBJ2-7; TRBD1 might be the D (6 bases). V gave up 8 bases and J gave up 1 base, with 12 bases separating them. The CDR3 spans 12 residues. The germline V gene has CDR1 GTSNPN and CDR2 SVGIG (reference sequence). CDR3 region: CALTGLSYEQYF. The DNA of the CDR3 is TGTGCCCTTACAGGGCTTTCCTACGAGCAGTACTTC.

The V call is TRBV12-5, the J call TRBJ2-1; D is possibly TRBD2 (5 bases). This CDR3 is 15 amino acids long. The germline CDR1 and CDR2 sequences are LGHNT and FRNRAP. The V end lost 0 bases, the J end lost 8 bases, and 14 bases lay between the germline ends. The DNA of the CDR3 is TGTGCTAGTGGTTTGGTACCCGGCAGTAGCGATGAGCAGTTCTTC. Translation: CASGLVPGSSDEQFF.

The chain links TRBV28 to TRBJ2-3, with 8 bases identical to TRBD1. The V segment lost 4 bases and the J segment 3 bases; nucleotides outside the gene matches: 15. The CDR3 is 18 amino acids. Germline CDR1 is MDHEN and CDR2 is SYDVKM. The CDR3 bases are TGTGCCAGCAGTTCCATATACCCCGACAGGGGAAGAACAGATACGCAGTATTTT. Its protein is CASSSIYPDRGRTDTQYF.

The rearrangement joins TRBV27 to TRBJ1-6; a possible D gene is TRBD1 (5 bases). Trimming took 4 bases from V and 11 from J, leaving 18 bases between them. CDR1 MNHEY and CDR2 SMNVEV come from the germline V gene (reference sequence). The CDR3 contains 15 residues. DNA for the CDR3: TGTGCCAGCAGTTCCGAGGGACTGCCCGGGGCACCCCTCCACTTT. Protein product: CASSSEGLPGAPLHF.

The rearrangement links TRBV11-2 to TRBJ2-2; D is uncertain. Germline-derived CDR1 and CDR2 are SGHAT and FQNNGV. The CDR3 extends over 14 amino acids. Trimming left V 1 base short and J 5 bases short, with 8 bases between. In nucleotides, the CDR3 is TGTGCCAGCAGCTTAGTTGTAGTAACCGGGGAGCTGTTTTTT. Protein sequence: CASSLVVVTGELFF.

This chain joins TRBV28 and TRBJ2-7, with 7 bases lining up with TRBD1. The length of the CDR3 is 14 residues. V was clipped by 8 bases and J by 2 bases; unmatched bases: 9. Germline CDR1 is MDHEN and CDR2 is SYDVKM. CDR3 nucleotide sequence: TGTGCCAGCGGGCCCCCGGGACAGACCTACGAGCAGTACTTC. It codes for CASGPPGQTYEQYF.

The rearrangement links TRBV5-1 to TRBJ2-5, with D maybe TRBD1 (6 bases). The germline V gene has CDR1 SGHRS and CDR2 YFSETQ. V lost 4 bases, J lost 7 bases, and 17 bases lay in between. This CDR3 has 14 residues. CDR3 in amino acids: CASSPITGSVTQYF. CDR3 nucleotide sequence: TGCGCCAGCAGCCCAATCACAGGGTCTGTGACCCAGTACTTC.

The J gene is TRBJ2-3, the V gene TRBV5-5; D is uncertain. The CDR3 covers 18 residues. In germline, CDR1 is SGHKS, CDR2 YYEKEE (reference sequence). Trimming cost V 2 bases and J 1 base, with 20 bases left between them. The CDR3 spells CASSLIPSNRERTDTQYF. Written as DNA, the CDR3 is TGTGCCAGCAGCTTAATTCCCTCAAACAGAGAACGCACAGATACGCAGTATTTT. Variable domain in full (rest from reference TRBV5-5 and TRBJ2-3): DAGVTQSPTHLIKTRGQQVTLRCSPISGHKSVSWYQQVLGQGPQFIFQYYEKEERGRGNFPDRFSARQFPNYSSELNVNALLLGDSALYLCASSLIPSNRERTDTQYFGPGTRLTVL.